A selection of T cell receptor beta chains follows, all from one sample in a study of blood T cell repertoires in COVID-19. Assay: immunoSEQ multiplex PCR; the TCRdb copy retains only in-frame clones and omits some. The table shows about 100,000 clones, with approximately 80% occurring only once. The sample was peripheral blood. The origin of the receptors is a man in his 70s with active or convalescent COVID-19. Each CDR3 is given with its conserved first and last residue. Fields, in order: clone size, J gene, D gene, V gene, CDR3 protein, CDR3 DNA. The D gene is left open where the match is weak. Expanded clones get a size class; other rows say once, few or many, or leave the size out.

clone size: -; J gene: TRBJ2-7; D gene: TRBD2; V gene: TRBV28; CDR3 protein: CASTGGGLSYEQYF; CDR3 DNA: TGTGCCAGCACGGGGGGGGGCTTGAGCTACGAGCAGTACTTC
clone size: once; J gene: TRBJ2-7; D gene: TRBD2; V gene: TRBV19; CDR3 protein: CASSIRAGLAGVREQYF; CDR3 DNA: TGTGCCAGTAGTATCCGCGCGGGACTAGCGGGAGTTCGGGAGCAGTACTTC
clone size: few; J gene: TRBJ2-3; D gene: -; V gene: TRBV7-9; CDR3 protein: CASSLDTGTDTQYF; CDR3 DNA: TGTGCCAGCAGCTTAGACACAGGGACAGATACGCAGTATTTT
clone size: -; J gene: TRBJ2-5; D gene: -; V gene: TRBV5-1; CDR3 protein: CASSRGQQETQYF; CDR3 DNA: TGCGCCAGCAGCCGTGGGCAGCAAGAGACCCAGTACTTC
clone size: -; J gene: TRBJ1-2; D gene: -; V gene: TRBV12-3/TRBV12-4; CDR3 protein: CASSLWRNGYTF; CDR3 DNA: TGTGCCAGCAGTTTATGGAGGAACGGCTACACCTTC
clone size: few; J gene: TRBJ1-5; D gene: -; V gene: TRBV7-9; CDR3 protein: CASSLWEGQVYNQPQHF; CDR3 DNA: TGTGCCAGCAGCTTATGGGAGGGCCAGGTGTACAATCAGCCCCAGCATTTT
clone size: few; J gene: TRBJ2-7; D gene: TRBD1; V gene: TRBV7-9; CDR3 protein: CASRPDRAYEQYF; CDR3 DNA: TGTGCCAGCAGACCGGACAGGGCCTACGAGCAGTACTTC
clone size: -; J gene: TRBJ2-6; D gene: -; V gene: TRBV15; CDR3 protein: CATRGVERSGANVLTF; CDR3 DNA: TGTGCCACCAGAGGGGTGGAGCGCTCTGGGGCCAACGTCCTGACTTTC
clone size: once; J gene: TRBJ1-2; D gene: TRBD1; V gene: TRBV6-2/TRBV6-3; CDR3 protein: CASSDDRDRVLYGYTF; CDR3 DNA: TGTGCCAGCAGCGACGACCGGGACAGAGTCCTCTATGGCTACACCTTC
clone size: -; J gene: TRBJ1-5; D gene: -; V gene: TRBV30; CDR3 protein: CAWSVRWDWGSEPQHF; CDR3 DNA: TGTGCCTGGAGTGTACGGTGGGACTGGGGCTCGGAGCCCCAGCATTTT
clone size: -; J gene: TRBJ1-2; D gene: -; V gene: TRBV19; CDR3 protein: CASSAQSIGGTNYGYTF; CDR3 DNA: TGTGCCAGTAGTGCGCAAAGTATAGGGGGAACGAACTATGGCTACACCTTC
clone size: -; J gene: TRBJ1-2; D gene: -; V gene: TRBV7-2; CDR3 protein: CASTPTGGADYGYTF; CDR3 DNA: TGTGCCAGCACCCCCACGGGGGGCGCAGACTATGGCTACACCTTC
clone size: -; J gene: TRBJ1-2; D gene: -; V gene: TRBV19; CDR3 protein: CASSIDPGFYGYTF; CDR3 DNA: TGTGCCAGTAGTATAGATCCAGGCTTCTATGGCTACACCTTC
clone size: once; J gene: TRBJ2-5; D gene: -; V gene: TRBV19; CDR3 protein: CASSKFKGGGKETQYF; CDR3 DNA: TGTGCCAGTAGTAAATTTAAAGGAGGGGGCAAAGAGACCCAGTACTTC
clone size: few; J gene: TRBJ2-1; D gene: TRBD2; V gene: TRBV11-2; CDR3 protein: CASSTIGLADNEQFF; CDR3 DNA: TGTGCCAGCAGCACGATTGGACTAGCGGACAATGAGCAGTTCTTC
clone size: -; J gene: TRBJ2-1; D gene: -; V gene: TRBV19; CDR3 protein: CASSNWALEQFF; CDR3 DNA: TGTGCCAGTAGTAACTGGGCCCTTGAGCAGTTCTTC
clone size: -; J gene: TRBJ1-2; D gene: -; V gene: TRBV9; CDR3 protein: CASSPGQAKGGYTF; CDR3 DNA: TGTGCCAGCAGCCCTGGACAAGCGAAGGGTGGCTACACCTTC
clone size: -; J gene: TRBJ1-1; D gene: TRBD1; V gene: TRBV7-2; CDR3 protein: CASSLEGTGVTEAFF; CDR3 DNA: TGTGCCAGCAGCTTAGAAGGGACAGGGGTTACTGAAGCTTTCTTT
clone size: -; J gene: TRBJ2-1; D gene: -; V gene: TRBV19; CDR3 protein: CASSMNGINEQFF; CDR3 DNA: TGTGCCAGTAGTATGAACGGGATCAATGAGCAGTTCTTC
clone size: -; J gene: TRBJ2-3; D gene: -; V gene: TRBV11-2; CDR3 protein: CASSLGSGSPDTQYF; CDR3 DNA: TGTGCCAGCAGCTTAGGATCAGGTTCCCCAGATACGCAGTATTTT
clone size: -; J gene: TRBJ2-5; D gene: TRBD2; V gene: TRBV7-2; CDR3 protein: CASSSLAGLLETQYF; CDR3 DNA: TGTGCCAGCAGCTCACTAGCGGGGCTATTAGAGACCCAGTACTTC
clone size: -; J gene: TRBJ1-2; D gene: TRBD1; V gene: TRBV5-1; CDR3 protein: CASSWTGQGNYGYTF; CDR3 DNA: TGCGCCAGCAGCTGGACGGGACAGGGGAACTATGGCTACACCTTC
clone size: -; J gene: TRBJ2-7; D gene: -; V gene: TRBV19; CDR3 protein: CASSIDPTGYEQYF; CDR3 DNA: TGTGCCAGTAGTATAGATCCCACCGGGTACGAGCAGTACTTC
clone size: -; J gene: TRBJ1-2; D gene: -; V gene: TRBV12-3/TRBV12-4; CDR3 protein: CASSFSFGSGYTF; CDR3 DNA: TGTGCCAGCAGTTTTAGTTTCGGGAGTGGCTACACCTTC
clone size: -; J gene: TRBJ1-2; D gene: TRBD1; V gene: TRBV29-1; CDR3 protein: CSVGTGQGLGYGYTF; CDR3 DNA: TGCAGCGTTGGCACGGGACAGGGGTTGGGATATGGCTACACCTTC
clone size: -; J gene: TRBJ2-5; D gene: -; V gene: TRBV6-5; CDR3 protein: CASSYGGLGETQYF; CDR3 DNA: TGTGCCAGCAGTTACGGGGGGTTGGGAGAGACCCAGTACTTC
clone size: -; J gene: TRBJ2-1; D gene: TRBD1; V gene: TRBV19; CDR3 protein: CASRTGGFYNEQFF; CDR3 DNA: TGTGCCAGTAGGACAGGGGGGTTCTACAATGAGCAGTTCTTC
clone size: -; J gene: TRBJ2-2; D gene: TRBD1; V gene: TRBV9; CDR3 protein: CASSVGPGQGAWTGELFF; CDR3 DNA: TGTGCCAGCAGCGTTGGGCCGGGACAGGGGGCATGGACCGGGGAGCTGTTTTTT
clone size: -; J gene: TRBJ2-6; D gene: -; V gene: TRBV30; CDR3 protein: CAWRDLIASGANVLTF; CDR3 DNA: TGTGCCTGGCGGGACTTGATAGCCTCTGGGGCCAACGTCCTGACTTTC
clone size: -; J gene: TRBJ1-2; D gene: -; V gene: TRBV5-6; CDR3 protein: CASSLFTGNYDGYTF; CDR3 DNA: TGTGCCAGCAGCTTGTTCACGGGTAATTATGATGGCTACACCTTC
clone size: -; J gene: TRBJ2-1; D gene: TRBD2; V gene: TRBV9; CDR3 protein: CASSVDPGAGGKTSYNEQFF; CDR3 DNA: TGTGCCAGCAGCGTAGACCCCGGGGCGGGGGGCAAAACATCCTACAATGAGCAGTTCTTC
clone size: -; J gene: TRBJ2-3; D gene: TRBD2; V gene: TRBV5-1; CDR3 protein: CASSPTGTSGRWGDTQYF; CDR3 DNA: TGCGCCAGCAGCCCGACCGGGACTAGCGGGAGGTGGGGAGATACGCAGTATTTT
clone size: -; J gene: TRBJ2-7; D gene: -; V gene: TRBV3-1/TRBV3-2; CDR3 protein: CASSPRAYEQYF; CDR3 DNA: TGTGCCAGCAGCCCCCGGGCCTACGAGCAGTACTTC
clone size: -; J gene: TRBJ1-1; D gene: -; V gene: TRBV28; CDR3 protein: CASSLPRTEAFF; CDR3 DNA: TGTGCCAGCAGTTTACCGAGAACTGAAGCTTTCTTT
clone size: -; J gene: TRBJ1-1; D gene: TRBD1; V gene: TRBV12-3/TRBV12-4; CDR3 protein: CASTQDRVAFF; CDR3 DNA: TGTGCCAGCACACAGGACAGGGTTGCTTTCTTT
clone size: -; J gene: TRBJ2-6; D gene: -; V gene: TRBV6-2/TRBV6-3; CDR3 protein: CASSNRGNGANVLTF; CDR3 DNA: TGTGCCAGCAGCAACCGGGGGAATGGGGCCAACGTCCTGACTTTC
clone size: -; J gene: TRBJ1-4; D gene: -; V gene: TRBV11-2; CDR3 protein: CASSLGPNEKLFF; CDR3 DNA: TGTGCCAGCAGCTTAGGGCCTAATGAAAAACTGTTTTTT
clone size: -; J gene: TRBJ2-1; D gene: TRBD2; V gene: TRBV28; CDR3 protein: CASSSSGAFYNEQFF; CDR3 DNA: TGTGCCAGCAGCTCGAGCGGGGCTTTCTACAATGAGCAGTTCTTC
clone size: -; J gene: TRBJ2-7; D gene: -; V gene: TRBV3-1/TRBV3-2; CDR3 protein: CASSQGPYEQYF; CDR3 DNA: TGTGCCAGCAGCCAAGGGCCCTACGAGCAGTACTTC
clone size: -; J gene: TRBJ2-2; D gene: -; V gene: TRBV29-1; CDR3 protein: CSVERTGELFF; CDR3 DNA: TGCAGCGTTGAGCGCACCGGGGAGCTGTTTTTT
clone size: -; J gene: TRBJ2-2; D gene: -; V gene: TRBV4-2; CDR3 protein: CASSQDPGSGQNTGELFF; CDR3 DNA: TGTGCCAGCAGCCAAGACCCTGGTTCCGGTCAGAACACCGGGGAGCTGTTTTTT
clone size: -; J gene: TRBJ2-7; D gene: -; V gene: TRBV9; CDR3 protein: CASSVAVGGDEQYF; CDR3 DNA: TGTGCCAGCAGCGTAGCGGTAGGGGGAGACGAGCAGTACTTC
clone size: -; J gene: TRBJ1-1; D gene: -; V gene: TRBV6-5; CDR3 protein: CASRRGNTEAFF; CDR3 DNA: TGTGCCAGCAGACGGGGAAACACTGAAGCTTTCTTT
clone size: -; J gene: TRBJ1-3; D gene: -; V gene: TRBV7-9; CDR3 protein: CASSTDRSGNTIYF; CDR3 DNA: TGTGCCAGCAGCACGGACAGATCTGGAAACACCATATATTTT
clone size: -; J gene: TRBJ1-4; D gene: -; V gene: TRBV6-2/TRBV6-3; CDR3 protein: CASSYGSFNEKLFF; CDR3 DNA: TGTGCCAGCAGTTACGGGAGTTTTAATGAAAAACTGTTTTTT
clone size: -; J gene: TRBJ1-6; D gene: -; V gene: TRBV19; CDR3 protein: CASSITPGTSYNSPLHF; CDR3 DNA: TGTGCCAGTAGTATTACACCCGGGACAAGCTATAATTCACCCCTCCACTTT
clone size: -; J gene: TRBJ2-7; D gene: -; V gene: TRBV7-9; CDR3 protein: CASSPHGGYSYEQYF; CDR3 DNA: TGTGCCAGCAGCCCTCACGGCGGTTACTCCTACGAGCAGTACTTC
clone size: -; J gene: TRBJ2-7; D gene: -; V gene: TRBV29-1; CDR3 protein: CSVPGRGAYEQYF; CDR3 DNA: TGCAGCGTCCCTGGACGCGGGGCCTACGAGCAGTACTTC
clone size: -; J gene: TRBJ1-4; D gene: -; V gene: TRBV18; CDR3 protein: CASSPPSREKLFF; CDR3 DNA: TGTGCCAGCTCACCACCGTCCCGGGAAAAACTGTTTTTT
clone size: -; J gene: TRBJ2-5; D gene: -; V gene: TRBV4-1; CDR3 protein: CASSQVPAETQYF; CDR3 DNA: TGCGCCAGCAGCCAAGTCCCTGCGGAGACCCAGTACTTC
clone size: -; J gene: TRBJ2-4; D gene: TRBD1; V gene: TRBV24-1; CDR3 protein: CATSDSKTGVQNIQYF; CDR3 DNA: TGTGCCACCAGTGACTCAAAGACAGGGGTTCAAAACATTCAGTACTTC
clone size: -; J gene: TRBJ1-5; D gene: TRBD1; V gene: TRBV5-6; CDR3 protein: CASSLTGGSNQPQHF; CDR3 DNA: TGTGCCAGCAGCTTGACAGGGGGCAGCAATCAGCCCCAGCATTTT
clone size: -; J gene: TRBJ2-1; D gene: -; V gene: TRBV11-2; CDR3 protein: CASCLAIYNEQFF; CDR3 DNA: TGTGCCAGCTGTCTAGCGATCTACAATGAGCAGTTCTTC
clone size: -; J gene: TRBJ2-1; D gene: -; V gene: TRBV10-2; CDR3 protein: CASSDQGFRNEQFF; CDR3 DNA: TGCGCCAGCAGTGATCAGGGGTTCCGCAATGAGCAGTTCTTC
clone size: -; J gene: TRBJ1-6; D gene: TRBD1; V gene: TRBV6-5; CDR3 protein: CASSRQGRHSPLHF; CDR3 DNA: TGTGCCAGCAGCCGACAGGGTAGGCATTCACCCCTCCACTTT
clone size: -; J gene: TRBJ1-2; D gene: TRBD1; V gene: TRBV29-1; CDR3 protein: CSVVGQGAAGYTF; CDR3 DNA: TGCAGCGTTGTGGGACAGGGGGCGGCAGGCTACACCTTC
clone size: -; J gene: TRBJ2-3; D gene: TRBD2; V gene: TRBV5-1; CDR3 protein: CASTFGASGNTDTQYF; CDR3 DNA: TGCGCCAGCACCTTTGGGGCTAGCGGGAACACAGATACGCAGTATTTT
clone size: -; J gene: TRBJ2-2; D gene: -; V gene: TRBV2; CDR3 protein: CASSDRSGELFF; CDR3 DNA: TGTGCCAGCAGTGACCGGTCCGGGGAGCTGTTTTTT
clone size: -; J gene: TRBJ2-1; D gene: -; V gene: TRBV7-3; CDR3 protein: CASSPSVSSYNEQFF; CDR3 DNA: TGTGCCAGCAGCCCTAGCGTTAGCTCCTACAATGAGCAGTTCTTC
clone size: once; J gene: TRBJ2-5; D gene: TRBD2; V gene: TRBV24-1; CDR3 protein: CATAREGRETQYF; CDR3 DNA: TGTGCCACCGCCCGGGAGGGCCGTGAGACCCAGTACTTC